The 32 T cell receptor beta chains in this list originate from one sample, sequenced in a study of cytomegalovirus exposure and HLA in healthy donors. Amplification used 60 Vbeta primers and 13 Jbeta primers. The assay was immunoSEQ multiplex PCR, and TCRdb's table has in-frame clones only and misses some. The sample carries some 50,000 clones, 70% to 85% recorded once. What was sequenced was PBMCs. The receptor set was obtained from a woman aged 45-65 years in good health and CMV-seropositive.

The rearrangement links TRBV6-6 to TRBJ2-3; 11 bases fit TRBD2. The CDR3 extends over 14 amino acids. CDR1 is MNHNY, CDR2 SVGAGI, per germline (reference sequence). V trimming: 6 bases; J trimming: 1 base; junction bases outside the gene matches: 0. The CDR3 DNA reads as TGTGCCAGCAGACTAGCGGGGGGCACAGATACGCAGTATTTT. This codes for CASRLAGGTDTQYF.

J is TRBJ2-1 and V is TRBV5-1; 11 bases are shared with TRBD2. The CDR3 consists of 15 residues. V trimming: 0 bases; J trimming: 8 bases; junction bases outside the gene matches: 4. CDR1 SGHRS and CDR2 YFSETQ come from the germline V gene. CDR3 loop: CASSLARGLADEQFF. The CDR3, as DNA: TGCGCCAGCAGCTTGGCCCGGGGACTAGCGGATGAGCAGTTCTTC.

The chain combines TRBV4-2 with TRBJ2-3, with D possibly matching TRBD2 (6 bases). Germline lookup yields CDR1 LGHNA and CDR2 YNFKEQ. Trimming left V 1 base short and J 0 bases short, with 14 bases between. CDR3 size: 17 residues. The CDR3 is CASSQGIRGSSTDTQYF. CDR3 sequence (DNA): TGTGCCAGCAGCCAAGGAATCCGGGGGTCTAGCACAGATACGCAGTATTTT.

This chain joins TRBV11-1 and TRBJ2-7; the match to TRBD1 covers 9 bases. Germline V CDR1 and CDR2: SGHAT, FQDESV (reference sequence). The CDR3 consists of 15 residues. V trimming: 4 bases; J trimming: 3 bases; junction bases outside the gene matches: 7. The CDR3 spells CASSYYSGQGYEQYF. CDR3 DNA: TGTGCCAGCAGCTACTACTCGGGACAGGGCTACGAGCAGTACTTC.

The V call is TRBV5-4, the J call TRBJ2-2, with D unresolved. Trimming took off 6 bases at V and 6 bases at J, with 9 bases between the two ends. This CDR3 has 12 residues. Germline V gives CDR1 SGHNT, CDR2 YYREEE (reference sequence). Here the CDR3 reads CASITSAGELFF. CDR3 nucleotides: TGTGCCAGCATCACGTCGGCCGGGGAGCTGTTTTTT.

The chain joins TRBV7-9 to TRBJ1-1, with D possibly being TRBD1 (6 bases). The V gene's germline CDR1 is SEHNR and CDR2 FQNEAQ (reference sequence). The CDR3 is 13 amino acids. Trimming stripped 5 bases from V and 6 bases from J, with 13 bases between. This CDR3 reads CASSVTGFSEAFF. The CDR3 bases are TGTGCCAGCAGCGTAACAGGGTTTTCTGAAGCTTTCTTT.

This clone was observed a single time. This likely comes from a read error, as the CDR3 has no conserved phenylalanine or tryptophan at its end. The gene calls are TRBV4-2 and TRBJ2-2; tentative D call: TRBD2 (6 bases). The ends were cut back, 1 base at V and 7 bases at J, with 10 bases in the middle. CDR1 is LGHNA and CDR2 is YNFKEQ in the germline V gene. CDR3 length: 14 residues. The DNA of the CDR3 is TGTGCCAGCAGCCAAGTAGGGACTCACGGGGAGCTGTTTGTT. Its translation is CASSQVGTHGELFV.

This chain joins TRBV27 and TRBJ1-1, with D perhaps TRBD1 (6 bases). Trimming took off 3 bases at V and 6 bases at J, with 11 bases between the two ends. Germline loops: CDR1 MNHEY, CDR2 SMNVEV (reference sequence). This CDR3 contains 13 residues. CDR3 bases: TGTGCCAGCAGTTTCAGGGGAAAGGCTGAAGCTTTCTTT. It translates to CASSFRGKAEAFF.

The chain combines TRBV19 with TRBJ2-7; D possibly corresponds to TRBD2 (7 bases). V lost 5 bases to trimming and J lost 6 bases, with 35 bases between them. This CDR3 region has 20 residues. The germline gives CDR1 LNHDA, CDR2 SQIVND (reference sequence). The CDR3 reads CASSGPGGGGVRKSGSEQYF. CDR3 bases: TGTGCCAGTAGTGGCCCCGGGGGCGGGGGAGTCCGAAAGAGTGGGAGCGAGCAGTACTTC.

This clone has a handful of counts. The genes are TRBV7-6 and TRBJ2-5; 11 nucleotides line up with TRBD2. Germline CDR1 reads SGHVS; CDR2 reads FNYEAQ. The trim removed 1 base at V and 4 bases at J, leaving 20 bases unmatched. The CDR3 length is 21 residues. The DNA of the CDR3 is TGTGCCAGCAGCTTAGTCAGGGGCGTCGTACTAGCGGGAGAGTCGGGAGAGACCCAGTACTTC. Translated: CASSLVRGVVLAGESGETQYF.

The V gene is TRBV6-5, the J gene TRBJ2-7; weak D call: TRBD2 (5 bases). CDR3 length equals 14 residues. Germline V CDR1 and CDR2: MNHEY, SVGAGI. V shed 6 bases and J shed 3 bases, with 15 bases lying between them. In DNA, the CDR3 is TGTGCCAGCAGCCTCGCCCCCCGGGACTACGAGCAGTACTTC. It is translated as CASSLAPRDYEQYF.

This clone has only one observation. The genes are TRBV2 and TRBJ2-1, with a tentative D call TRBD2 (6 bases). This CDR3 is built from 15 residues. Trimming took 3 bases from V and 9 from J, leaving 18 bases between them. From germline, CDR1 is SNHLY and CDR2 FYNNEI. As DNA, the CDR3 is TGTGCCAGCAGTGATCGCTTTGGAGGGCTGGGTGAGCAGTTCTTC. The encoded protein is CASSDRFGGLGEQFF.

This clone was counted only a few times. J is TRBJ2-1 and V is TRBV28; 10 nucleotides agree with TRBD2. This CDR3 has 14 amino acids. Germline assignment: CDR1 MDHEN and CDR2 SYDVKM. V lost 5 bases and J lost 6; bases outside the gene matches: 4. CDR3 sequence (DNA): TGTGCCAGCAGTACTTGGACTAGCGGCAATGAGCAGTTCTTC. Protein product: CASSTWTSGNEQFF.

V usage is TRBV7-2 and J usage is TRBJ2-3; weak D call: TRBD2 (5 bases). This CDR3 contains 14 residues. The ends were cut back, 3 bases at V and 4 bases at J, with 11 bases in the middle. Germline V CDR1 and CDR2: SGHTA, FQGNSA. CDR3 in DNA: TGTGCCAGCAGCTTCGGGGTCTCGGCAGATACGCAGTATTTT. It is translated as CASSFGVSADTQYF.

This chain joins TRBV28 and TRBJ2-7, with 7 bases fitting TRBD1. The CDR3 has 12 residues. CDR1 is MDHEN and CDR2 is SYDVKM in the germline V gene. With 7 bases clipped from V and 4 bases from J, the junction kept 4 bases outside the gene matches. As DNA, the CDR3 is TGTGCCAGCAAACAGGGGCAGTACGAGCAGTACTTC. Amino acids: CASKQGQYEQYF.

The CDR3 nucleotides read TGTGCCGGGGCAGGAGTACCCTCCTACGAGCAGTACTTC. Translated: CAGAGVPSYEQYF. The V call is TRBV30, the J call TRBJ2-7; weak D call: TRBD1 (5 bases). Trimming took off 8 bases at V and 0 bases at J, with 14 bases between the two ends. The CDR3 is made up of 13 amino acids. CDR1 GTSNPN and CDR2 SVGIG come from the germline V gene (reference sequence).

This clone turned up a few times. The chain has TRBV2 and TRBJ1-5; 8 bases map to TRBD1. Germline CDR1 is SNHLY and CDR2 is FYNNEI. This CDR3 is built from 13 residues. V lost 4 bases and J lost 4; bases outside the gene matches: 0. CDR3 loop: CASSGQGNQPQHF. The CDR3 region has the DNA TGTGCCAGCAGTGGACAGGGGAATCAGCCCCAGCATTTT.

The V and J genes are TRBV19 and TRBJ1-2; D gene unclear. Looked up from germline, CDR1 is LNHDA and CDR2 is SQIVND (reference sequence). The CDR3 spans 14 residues. The V end lost 5 bases, the J end lost 8 bases, and 18 bases lay between the germline ends. CDR3 in DNA: TGTGCCAGTAGTGATCGGGGTTTAGTAGGCGGCTACACCTTC. It translates to CASSDRGLVGGYTF.

V gene TRBV28 combines with J gene TRBJ2-5; the D gene is possibly TRBD2 (5 bases). The end of the DNA aligns better with TRBJ2-7, so the J call may be wrong. Looked up from germline, CDR1 is MDHEN and CDR2 is SYDVKM. The CDR3 has 13 amino acids. CDR3 in amino acids: CASSLKAGYEQYF. The CDR3 bases are TGTGCCAGCAGTTTAAAGGCGGGCTACGAGCAGTACTTC.

The V gene is TRBV29-1, the J gene TRBJ2-1; 13 bases are shared with TRBD2. V shed 4 bases, J shed 8 bases, and the junction held 11 bases outside the gene matches. The CDR3 runs 16 residues. Looked up from germline, CDR1 is SQVTM and CDR2 is ANQGSEA. CDR3 bases: TGCAGCGTTGGACGGGGGACTAGCGGGATAAGGGATGAGCAGTTCTTC. Its translation: CSVGRGTSGIRDEQFF.

The gene calls are TRBV15 and TRBJ2-3; TRBD2 agrees at 8 bases. CDR1 is LNHNV and CDR2 is YYDKDF in the germline V gene (reference sequence). The CDR3 has 16 residues. J was trimmed by 1 base and V by 5 bases; bases with no gene match: 8. The CDR3 sequence: CATSPGLAGRTDTQYF. In DNA form, the CDR3 reads TGTGCCACCAGCCCTGGACTAGCCGGCCGCACAGATACGCAGTATTTT.

This chain joins TRBV18 and TRBJ2-3, with D possibly being TRBD2 (6 bases). The CDR3 covers 15 residues. Trimming cost V 8 bases and J 3 bases, with 18 bases left between them. CDR1 is KGHSH and CDR2 is LQKENI in the germline V gene. The CDR3 region is CASPPNSGSTDTQYF. CDR3 DNA sequence: TGTGCCAGCCCGCCCAATAGCGGATCTACAGATACGCAGTATTTT. Looking up the rest from reference TRBV18 and TRBJ2-3 gives the full variable domain: NAGVMQNPRHLVRRRGQEARLRCSPMKGHSHVYWYRQLPEEGLKFMVYLQKENIIDESGMPKERFSAEFPKEGPSILRIQQVVRGDSAAYFCASPPNSGSTDTQYFGPGTRLTVL.

The CDR3 DNA follows: TGTGCCAGCACCTATGGGGGGGGGAATGAAAAACTGTTTTTT. Amino acid sequence: CASTYGGGNEKLFF. The genes are TRBV5-4 and TRBJ1-4; a possible D gene is TRBD1 (5 bases). CDR1 and CDR2 from the germline V gene are SGHNT and YYREEE (reference sequence). Trimming shortened V by 6 bases and J by 5 bases, and 14 bases separated the two germline ends. The CDR3 contains 14 residues.

The chain combines TRBV15 with TRBJ2-5; 10 nucleotides align to TRBD2. V dropped 7 bases and J dropped 5; count of bases not matched to a gene: 7. The CDR3 covers 14 residues. Germline V gene data show CDR1 as LNHNV and CDR2 as YYDKDF (reference sequence). CDR3 nucleotide sequence: TGTGCCACCAAAGCGGGGGGGCCTAGGGAGACCCAGTACTTC. It yields the protein CATKAGGPRETQYF.

The rearrangement links TRBV28 to TRBJ2-5; D perhaps matches TRBD1 (6 bases). The CDR3 covers 14 residues. V lost 7 bases and J 5 bases, leaving 17 bases between the germline ends. Per the germline V gene, CDR1 is MDHEN and CDR2 is SYDVKM. CDR3 in DNA: TGTGCCAGCAAACTACCGGGACATAAGGAGACCCAGTACTTC. This encodes CASKLPGHKETQYF. The whole variable domain, remainder taken from reference TRBV28 and TRBJ2-5, is DVKVTQSSRYLVKRTGEKVFLECVQDMDHENMFWYRQDPGLGLRLIYFSYDVKMKEKGDIPEGYSVSREKKERFSLILESASTNQTSMYLCASKLPGHKETQYFGPGTRLLVL.

This clone was seen a few times. CDR3 coding DNA: TGTGCCAGCAGCTTGACCGGGGGGGGGCTTTCAGAGACCCAGTACTTC. It yields the protein CASSLTGGGLSETQYF. The V and J genes are TRBV7-8 and TRBJ2-5; 8 bases line up with TRBD2. The V segment lost 3 bases and the J segment 4 bases; nucleotides outside the gene matches: 10. The CDR3 extends over 16 amino acids. Germline V gene lookup returns CDR1 SGHVS and CDR2 FQNEAQ.

V usage is TRBV28 and J usage is TRBJ2-2; D unresolved. The V gene's germline CDR1 is MDHEN and CDR2 SYDVKM. V was pared by 5 bases and J by 4 bases, with 2 bases between. The CDR3 loop spans 11 amino acids. CDR3 amino acids: CASSLTGELFF. The CDR3 nucleotides are TGTGCCAGCAGTCTCACCGGGGAGCTGTTTTTT.

The chain is built from TRBV7-2 and TRBJ1-2; tentatively, D is TRBD1 (5 bases). The length of the CDR3 is 12 residues. Germline values: CDR1 SGHTA, CDR2 FQGNSA. Deletions cut 5 bases from V and 8 bases from J, with 12 bases between. CDR3 loop: CASSDTGRGYTF. DNA of the CDR3: TGTGCCAGCAGCGACACAGGTCGCGGCTACACCTTC.

The chain is built from TRBV28 and TRBJ1-2; TRBD1 matches 9 bases. CDR1 and CDR2 from the germline V gene are MDHEN and SYDVKM. V was pared by 6 bases and J by 2 bases, with 7 bases of the junction left unmatched. This CDR3 spans 15 amino acids. CDR3 protein: CASRLGQGINYGYTF. DNA of the CDR3: TGTGCCAGCAGACTTGGACAGGGGATAAACTATGGCTACACCTTC.

The J gene is TRBJ2-5, the V gene TRBV19; 7 bases are shared with TRBD1. The germline V gene has CDR1 LNHDA and CDR2 SQIVND (reference sequence). There are 12 residues in the CDR3. The ends lost 10 bases at V and 3 bases at J; junction bases unmatched: 5. CDR3 loop: CATKDRKETQYF. The CDR3 coding sequence is TGTGCCACAAAGGACAGGAAAGAGACCCAGTACTTC.

The chain carries TRBV19 and TRBJ1-5, with 8 bases matching TRBD1. Germline V gene sequence: CDR1 LNHDA, CDR2 SQIVND (reference sequence). Trimming removed 4 bases from V and 7 bases from J; junction bases left unmatched: 15. CDR3 length equals 17 residues. DNA of the CDR3: TGTGCCAGTAGTACCCCCCGCAGGGGGCGATTAGGACAGCCCCAGCATTTT. Its translation is CASSTPRRGRLGQPQHF.

A note on this clone: At one end the junction does not follow the germline gene, possibly because of a read error. V and J are TRBV14 and TRBJ2-7; D is unclear. The CDR3 consists of 15 residues. Germline-derived CDR1 and CDR2 are SGHDN and FVKESK. CDR3 protein: CASSPYVVSSHEQYF. In nucleotides, the CDR3 is TGTGCCAGCAGCCCCTATGTTGTAAGCTCCCACGAGCAGTACTTC.